These T cell receptor beta chains were read from a single sample in a study of blood T cell repertoires in COVID-19. Some clones are missing from TCRdb's copy, which holds only in-frame ones; the method was immunoSEQ multiplex PCR. Among some 110,000 clones listed, 65% to 85% were seen once. The sample was peripheral blood. The origin of the receptors is an older woman with acute or convalescent COVID-19. The CDR3 runs from the conserved cysteine through the conserved F or W. A D gene is named only where the DNA matches it firmly. Size is stated for part of the rows, as once, few or many counts, or as a class when the clone is expanded.

>NA|TRBV5-1|TRBJ1-1|NA
CASSLAPGGGTEAFF
TGCGCCAGCAGCTTGGCTCCCGGGGGAGGCACTGAAGCTTTCTTT
>NA|TRBV30|TRBJ1-6|NA
CAWSRKGGARSPLHF
TGTGCCTGGAGTCGAAAGGGGGGGGCGCGCTCACCCCTCCACTTT
>NA|TRBV6-2/TRBV6-3|TRBJ1-5|NA
CASSSGDPQHF
TGTGCCAGCAGCTCCGGGGATCCCCAGCATTTT
>few|TRBV4-1|TRBJ2-1|NA
CASSQEARGIYNEQFF
TGCGCCAGCAGCCAAGAGGCTAGGGGGATATACAATGAGCAGTTCTTC
>once|TRBV29-1|TRBJ2-3|TRBD2
CSVENSGREDTQYF
TGCAGCGTTGAAAATAGCGGGAGGGAGGATACGCAGTATTTT
>few|TRBV10-3|TRBJ1-6|NA
CAINREAYNSPLHF
TGTGCCATCAATAGGGAGGCCTATAATTCACCCCTCCACTTT
>once|TRBV6-1|TRBJ1-5|TRBD1
CASSDRQGGQPQHF
TGTGCCAGCAGTGACAGACAGGGTGGTCAGCCCCAGCATTTT
>NA|TRBV5-7|TRBJ1-5|NA
CASSYLYQPQHF
TGTGCCAGCAGCTACCTATATCAGCCCCAGCATTTT
>NA|TRBV7-9|TRBJ1-2|NA
CASSSYRQYYGYTF
TGTGCCAGCAGCTCCTATAGACAGTACTATGGCTACACCTTC
>few|TRBV6-1|TRBJ2-7|NA
CASSEALRVEQYF
TGTGCCAGCAGTGAAGCGCTTCGGGTCGAGCAGTACTTC